Below are 30 T cell receptor beta chains sequenced from a single sample in a study of blood T cell repertoires in COVID-19. Clones were sequenced by immunoSEQ multiplex PCR, and TCRdb holds only the in-frame ones, with some missing. Among about 130,000 clones listed, 65% to 90% were seen once. Sequencing was carried out using PBMCs or T cells enriched from blood (not recorded which). The receptor source for this set is a woman aged 45-65 years who had recovered from COVID-19.

V is TRBV2 and J is TRBJ1-4; TRBD1 matches 7 bases. Trimming took 7 bases from V and 7 from J; bases not matched to a gene: 9. CDR1 SNHLY and CDR2 FYNNEI come from the germline V gene. The CDR3 runs to 14 residues. This CDR3 is CASKPQGPSEKLFF. Here the CDR3 DNA reads TGTGCCAGCAAACCACAGGGGCCTTCTGAAAAACTGTTTTTT.

J is TRBJ2-7 and V is TRBV6-1; 11 nucleotides line up with TRBD1. V lost 2 bases and J lost 7; bases outside the gene matches: 13. The CDR3 extends over 17 amino acids. The germline CDR1 and CDR2 sequences are MNHNS and SASEGT. The CDR3 region has the DNA TGTGCCAGCAGTGAAAGGCTAAGGACAGGGGGCGCGGGGGAGCAGTACTTC. It encodes CASSERLRTGGAGEQYF.

This chain links TRBV5-1 with TRBJ1-5, with TRBD1 matching 8 bases. CDR1 and CDR2 (germline): SGHRS, YFSETQ. The V segment lost 0 bases and the J segment 4 bases; nucleotides outside the gene matches: 3. The CDR3 covers 15 residues. CDR3 DNA sequence: TGCGCCAGCAGCTTGGGGACAGGGATTAATCAGCCCCAGCATTTT. Translated: CASSLGTGINQPQHF.

The chain combines TRBV7-6 with TRBJ2-2, with D perhaps matching TRBD2 (6 bases). The germline CDR1 and CDR2 sequences are SGHVS and FNYEAQ. The CDR3 totals 18 residues. The V and J ends lost 5 bases and 4 bases respectively, with 23 bases between them. For the CDR3, the DNA is TGTGCCAGCAGCCCCAAGGAGGGCGGCAGGGTCTTCACCGGGGAGCTGTTTTTT. Translation: CASSPKEGGRVFTGELFF.

The chain couples TRBV11-3 to TRBJ2-3; 7 nucleotides line up with TRBD1. J gave up 3 bases and V 8 bases, and 5 bases lay outside the gene matches. CDR1 and CDR2 (germline): SGHNT, YENEEA. This CDR3 contains 13 residues. CDR3 sequence (DNA): TGTGCCAGCGGGAGACAGGGAACAGATACGCAGTATTTT. Its protein is CASGRQGTDTQYF.

The genes are TRBV6-4 and TRBJ2-1; 7 bases are a match to TRBD1. This CDR3 is 15 amino acids long. Per the germline V gene, CDR1 is MRHNA and CDR2 is SNTAGT. The CDR3 sequence: CATRDSPSSYNEQFF. In nucleotides, the CDR3 is TGTGCGACCCGGGACAGTCCGAGCTCCTACAATGAGCAGTTCTTC.

This clone was seen just once. V usage is TRBV4-1 and J usage is TRBJ2-7; TRBD2 aligns across 7 bases. The J segment lost 5 bases and the V segment lost 0 bases, leaving 13 bases of the junction unmatched. The CDR3 length is 17 residues. Germline loops: CDR1 MGHRA, CDR2 YSYEKL. In nucleotides, the CDR3 is TGCGCCAGCAGCCAAGAGGGAGGGGTCGCGAAGGCCAACGAGCAGTACTTC. Amino acids: CASSQEGGVAKANEQYF.

This clone appeared a single time. This chain uses TRBV29-1 with TRBJ2-2; tentative D call: TRBD1 (6 bases). This CDR3 has 13 amino acids. V shed 3 bases and J shed 4 bases, with 9 bases lying between them. CDR1 SQVTM and CDR2 ANQGSEA come from the germline V gene. CDR3 residues: CSVDIRGTGELFF. The DNA of the CDR3 is TGCAGCGTTGATATCAGGGGCACCGGGGAGCTGTTTTTT.

This CDR3 reads CAWRPGTFNSPLHF. DNA for the CDR3: TGTGCCTGGAGACCCGGGACATTCAATTCACCCCTCCACTTT. The V call is TRBV30, the J call TRBJ1-6, with D perhaps matching TRBD1 (6 bases). The germline V and J ends were trimmed by 3 bases and 7 bases, with 13 bases remaining between them. In germline, CDR1 is GTSNPN, CDR2 SVGIG (reference sequence). The CDR3 runs to 14 residues.

V and J are TRBV9 and TRBJ2-1; 8 nucleotides agree with TRBD1. J was trimmed by 6 bases and V by 0 bases; bases with no gene match: 5. This CDR3 is 15 amino acids long. Germline CDR1 reads SGDLS; CDR2 reads YYNGEE. The CDR3 is CASSVGQGLGNEQFF. Here the CDR3 DNA reads TGTGCCAGCAGCGTAGGACAGGGGCTCGGCAATGAGCAGTTCTTC.

The chain carries TRBV6-2 or TRBV6-3 and TRBJ1-5; D may be TRBD1 (6 bases). The germline V gene encodes CDR1 MNHEY and CDR2 SVGEGT. The CDR3 extends over 16 amino acids. Trimming removed 5 bases from V and 1 base from J, with 15 bases in between. This chain's CDR3 is CASSDTGLSSNQPQHF. The DNA of the CDR3 is TGTGCCAGCAGTGATACAGGGTTGTCAAGCAATCAGCCCCAGCATTTT.

CDR3 sequence reads: CASSLYEGRGSNQPQHF. The CDR3 DNA follows: TGTGCCAGCAGTCTCTACGAGGGCAGGGGAAGCAATCAGCCCCAGCATTTT. The rearrangement links TRBV6-2 or TRBV6-3 to TRBJ1-5; perhaps TRBD1 as D (6 bases). Germline CDR1 and CDR2: MNHEY and SVGEGT. This CDR3 contains 17 residues. Trimming left V 5 bases short and J 1 base short, with 18 bases between.

J is TRBJ2-3 and V is TRBV21-1; the table's TRBD1 call for D was not verified on the DNA. TRBV21-1 is a pseudogene segment. This CDR3 spans 15 amino acids. CDR3 sequence: CASSKSGQAGNTQYF. The CDR3, as DNA: TGTGCCAGCAGCAAGTCGGGACAGGCAGGAAATACGCAGTATTTT.

This chain connects TRBV6-6 to TRBJ2-7; TRBD2 agrees at 8 bases. This CDR3 spans 16 amino acids. V was pared by 0 bases and J by 3 bases, with 7 bases of the junction left unmatched. In germline, CDR1 is MNHNY, CDR2 SVGAGI (reference sequence). Here the CDR3 reads CASSYSGRGADYEQYF. In DNA, the CDR3 is TGTGCCAGCAGTTACTCGGGGCGGGGGGCCGACTACGAGCAGTACTTC.

V gene TRBV5-8 combines with J gene TRBJ2-7; 8 bases match TRBD1. The CDR3 has 14 residues. CDR1 is SGHTS, CDR2 YDEGEE, per germline. The ends lost 4 bases at V and 12 bases at J; junction bases unmatched: 15. CDR3 in amino acids: CASSPRTGYTAAYF. In DNA form, the CDR3 reads TGTGCCAGCAGCCCTCGGACAGGGTATACGGCGGCGTACTTC.

The genes are TRBV12-3 or TRBV12-4 and TRBJ1-1; maybe TRBD1 (5 bases). The CDR3 consists of 11 residues. Between the trimmed V and J ends, which lost 8 bases and 7 bases, there was a span of 11 bases. CDR3 amino acids: CASSLGGEAFF. The CDR3 DNA follows: TGTGCCAGCTCCCTCGGGGGTGAAGCTTTCTTT.

The V call is TRBV28, the J call TRBJ1-4, with D perhaps matching TRBD1 (5 bases). Germline V gives CDR1 MDHEN, CDR2 SYDVKM. The V and J ends lost 5 bases and 2 bases respectively, with 12 bases between them. The CDR3 runs to 15 residues. This chain's CDR3 is CASSLPRQTNEKLFF. For the CDR3, the DNA is TGTGCCAGCAGTCTCCCTCGACAGACTAATGAAAAACTGTTTTTT.

J is TRBJ2-2 and V is TRBV29-1; the match to TRBD2 covers 7 bases. The CDR3 totals 13 residues. After removal of 4 bases from V and 5 bases from J, the junction contained 4 bases not matched to a gene. Germline V gives CDR1 SQVTM, CDR2 ANQGSEA. The CDR3 DNA reads as TGCAGCGTTGTGGGAGGGAGTACCGGGGAGCTGTTTTTT. Its translation is CSVVGGSTGELFF.

The V gene is TRBV7-9, the J gene TRBJ1-4; perhaps TRBD1 as D (5 bases). The CDR3 has 13 amino acids. CDR1 and CDR2 (germline): SEHNR, FQNEAQ (reference sequence). With 7 bases removed from V and 6 bases from J, the gap between germline ends came to 12 bases. In DNA form, the CDR3 reads TGTGCCAGCAACCCCGCGGGGCATGAAAAACTGTTTTTT. Translated, it gives CASNPAGHEKLFF. Combining the CDR3 with reference TRBV7-9 and TRBJ1-4 gives the whole variable domain DTGVSQNPRHKITKRGQNVTFRCDPISEHNRLYWYRQTLGQGPEFLTYFQNEAQLEKSRLLSDRFSAERPKGSFSTLEIQRTEQGDSAMYLCASNPAGHEKLFFGSGTQLSVL.

CDR3 in amino acids: CASSAQGAGGLAVYNEQFF. The CDR3 DNA reads as TGTGCCAGCAGCGCGCAGGGGGCTGGGGGACTAGCGGTATACAATGAGCAGTTCTTC. This chain uses TRBV9 with TRBJ2-1; 11 nucleotides line up with TRBD2. CDR1 is SGDLS and CDR2 is YYNGEE in the germline V gene. The CDR3 totals 19 residues. V shed 3 bases, J shed 4 bases, and the junction held 15 bases outside the gene matches.

The V gene is TRBV18, the J gene TRBJ1-1; 8 bases are shared with TRBD1. The J segment lost 5 bases and the V segment lost 6 bases, leaving 11 bases of the junction unmatched. The germline V gene encodes CDR1 KGHSH and CDR2 LQKENI. This CDR3 comprises 15 residues. CDR3 nucleotide sequence: TGTGCCAGCTCGGGAGGGACAGGAGCTTTGACTGAAGCTTTCTTT. Translating gives CASSGGTGALTEAFF.

The rearrangement links TRBV7-2 to TRBJ2-3, with D tentatively TRBD2 (6 bases). V was pared by 0 bases and J by 2 bases, with 12 bases between. Germline V gene lookup returns CDR1 SGHTA and CDR2 FQGNSA. The CDR3 contains 16 residues. CDR3 nucleotide sequence: TGTGCCAGCAGCTTAGCCCTCGGGGGACCCACAGATACGCAGTATTTT. The encoded protein is CASSLALGGPTDTQYF.

This clone has more than one count but fewer than ten. V is TRBV11-2 and J is TRBJ2-7; TRBD2 aligns across 12 bases. CDR3 size: 18 residues. V was pared by 1 base and J by 0 bases, with 7 bases of the junction left unmatched. Germline CDR1 reads SGHAT; CDR2 reads FQNNGV. The CDR3 coding sequence is TGTGCCAGCAGCTTAGGTGGACTAGCGGGGACTCGCTCCTACGAGCAGTACTTC. Its translation: CASSLGGLAGTRSYEQYF.

The chain combines TRBV14 with TRBJ1-1, with 9 nucleotides matching TRBD1. The CDR3 runs to 13 residues. The J segment lost 6 bases and the V segment lost 3 bases, leaving 2 bases of the junction unmatched. The germline gives CDR1 SGHDN, CDR2 FVKESK. The CDR3 sequence: CASSQWTGAEAFF. The CDR3 DNA reads TGTGCCAGCAGCCAGTGGACAGGGGCTGAAGCTTTCTTT.

The chain has TRBV7-9 and TRBJ1-2; no reliable D call. Germline V gene sequence: CDR1 SEHNR, CDR2 FQNEAQ (reference sequence). V shed 5 bases and J shed 4 bases, with 11 bases lying between them. CDR3 length: 13 residues. CDR3 in DNA: TGTGCCAGCAGCACCGGGATGAGCTATGGCTACACCTTC. This codes for CASSTGMSYGYTF. Full variable domain (missing parts from reference TRBV7-9 and TRBJ1-2): DTGVSQNPRHKITKRGQNVTFRCDPISEHNRLYWYRQTLGQGPEFLTYFQNEAQLEKSRLLSDRFSAERPKGSFSTLEIQRTEQGDSAMYLCASSTGMSYGYTFGSGTRLTVV.

The rearrangement joins TRBV14 to TRBJ1-1, with D uncertain. The V end was cut by 0 bases, the J end by 5 bases, with 10 bases between. CDR3 length: 14 residues. The germline gives CDR1 SGHDN, CDR2 FVKESK. The DNA for the CDR3 is TGTGCCAGCAGCCAAGACGGGAGGGTAACTGAAGCTTTCTTT. This encodes CASSQDGRVTEAFF.

The chain joins TRBV7-3 to TRBJ2-1, with D maybe TRBD2 (7 bases). V shed 1 base and J shed 7 bases, with 14 bases lying between them. Germline V gene lookup returns CDR1 SGHTA and CDR2 FQGTGA. The CDR3 length is 15 residues. The CDR3 coding sequence is TGTGCCAGCAGCTTAATGGGGGGGCCTTTGAATGAGCAGTTCTTC. Translation: CASSLMGGPLNEQFF.

This clone has only one observation. This chain connects TRBV29-1 to TRBJ1-2; D call uncertain. The CDR3 totals 13 residues. Trimming took 7 bases from V and 4 from J, leaving 16 bases between them. CDR1 and CDR2 from the germline V gene are SQVTM and ANQGSEA. The CDR3 loop is CSARGKDGYGYTF. As DNA, the CDR3 is TGCAGCGCCCGCGGGAAGGACGGCTATGGCTACACCTTC. The variable domain in full, completed from reference TRBV29-1 and TRBJ1-2, reads SAVISQKPSRDICQRGTSLTIQCQVDSQVTMMFWYRQQPGQSLTLIATANQGSEATYESGFVIDKFPISRPNLTFSTLTVSNMSPEDSSIYLCSARGKDGYGYTFGSGTRLTVV.

The chain has TRBV5-6 and TRBJ2-7; 9 bases are a match to TRBD1. The CDR3 extends over 14 amino acids. Looked up from germline, CDR1 is SGHDT and CDR2 is YYEEEE. V lost 2 bases and J lost 4; bases outside the gene matches: 4. This CDR3 reads CASSFTGGSYEQYF. In DNA, the CDR3 is TGTGCCAGCAGCTTTACAGGGGGCTCGTACGAGCAGTACTTC.

This chain uses TRBV7-2 with TRBJ1-4, with 8 positions matching TRBD1. Germline values: CDR1 SGHTA, CDR2 FQGNSA. There are 15 residues in the CDR3. J lost 0 bases, V lost 8 bases, and 5 bases had no gene match. CDR3 in DNA: TGTGCCAGCCGGACAGGGATTGCAACTAATGAAAAACTGTTTTTT. It translates to CASRTGIATNEKLFF.